The 17 T cell receptor beta chains below come from one sample, sequenced in a study of cytomegalovirus exposure and HLA in healthy donors. The PCR contained 60 Vbeta and 13 Jbeta primers. Produced via immunoSEQ multiplex PCR; TCRdb's table is partial and in-frame only. The sample carries 150,000 to 200,000 clones, about 75% recorded once. The specimen sequenced was PBMCs. Receptors were obtained from a man between 18 and 35 years old in good health and CMV-seropositive.

The J gene is TRBJ1-2, the V gene TRBV5-1; 7 bases are a match to TRBD1. V shed 4 bases, J shed 5 bases, and the junction held 8 bases outside the gene matches. Germline-derived CDR1 and CDR2 are SGHRS and YFSETQ. The CDR3 is 14 amino acids. The CDR3 protein is CASSGETGMYGYTF. The CDR3 coding sequence is TGCGCCAGCAGCGGAGAGACAGGGATGTATGGCTACACCTTC. Supplemented by reference TRBV5-1 and TRBJ1-2, the full variable domain reads KAGVTQTPRYLIKTRGQQVTLSCSPISGHRSVSWYQQTPGQGLQFLFEYFSETQRNKGNFPGRFSGRQFSNSRSEMNVSTLELGDSALYLCASSGETGMYGYTFGSGTRLTVV.

The genes are TRBV27 and TRBJ2-1; TRBD2 agrees at 8 bases. The CDR3 has 14 residues. Trimming cost V 10 bases and J 2 bases; bases outside gene matches: 7. Germline V gene sequence: CDR1 MNHEY, CDR2 SMNVEV (reference sequence). CDR3 DNA sequence: TGTGCCACTGCCCGGGAGGGCCCCTACAATGAGCAGTTCTTC. This codes for CATAREGPYNEQFF.

V usage is TRBV21-1 and J usage is TRBJ1-5; TRBD1, the D gene given by the table, was not confirmed from the DNA. TRBV21-1 is described as a pseudogene. The CDR3 sequence is 13 residues long. In DNA form, the CDR3 reads TGTGCCAGCAGCAAAATGAGGGGGCAGCCCCAGCATTTT. Its protein product is CASSKMRGQPQHF.

The table lists this clone with a count of one. In DNA form, the CDR3 reads TGCGCCAGCAGTATTGACAGTAATTCACCCCTCCACTTT. Translating it yields CASSIDSNSPLHF. The V and J genes are TRBV5-1 and TRBJ1-6, with D tentatively TRBD1 (5 bases). The CDR3 is made up of 13 amino acids. Germline values: CDR1 SGHRS, CDR2 YFSETQ. V lost 5 bases to trimming and J lost 6 bases, with 9 bases between them.

The chain combines TRBV4-1 with TRBJ2-3, with 9 bases matching TRBD1. This CDR3 contains 15 residues. The germline CDR1 and CDR2 sequences are MGHRA and YSYEKL. The ends lost 2 bases at V and 6 bases at J; junction bases unmatched: 6. CDR3 nucleotide sequence: TGCGCCAGCAGCCAAATTGGGACAGGGTCTGATACGCAGTATTTT. Its translation: CASSQIGTGSDTQYF.

The chain carries TRBV2 and TRBJ2-3, with D maybe TRBD1 (5 bases). Trimming left V 7 bases short and J 2 bases short, with 13 bases between. The CDR3 has 14 residues. The germline V gene encodes CDR1 SNHLY and CDR2 FYNNEI. CDR3 loop: CASINLGATDTQYF. Written as DNA, the CDR3 is TGTGCCAGCATCAACCTAGGGGCCACAGATACGCAGTATTTT. The whole variable domain, filled in from reference TRBV2 and TRBJ2-3, reads EPEVTQTPSHQVTQMGQEVILRCVPISNHLYFYWYRQILGQKVEFLVSFYNNEISEKSEIFDDQFSVERPDGSNFTLKIRSTKLEDSAMYFCASINLGATDTQYFGPGTRLTVL.

This clone was detected only once. The genes are TRBV2 and TRBJ2-3; perhaps TRBD2 as D (6 bases). The CDR3 runs to 13 residues. Between the trimmed V and J ends, which lost 7 bases and 2 bases, there was a span of 10 bases. Per the germline V gene, CDR1 is SNHLY and CDR2 is FYNNEI. The CDR3, as DNA: TGTGCCAGCACGGGGGAGTTCACAGATACGCAGTATTTT. Protein: CASTGEFTDTQYF.

This clone was observed once. V is TRBV11-3 and J is TRBJ2-5; the match to TRBD1 covers 8 bases. CDR1 and CDR2 (germline): SGHNT, YENEEA. Trimming took 7 bases from V and 5 from J; bases not matched to a gene: 12. The CDR3 covers 15 residues. CDR3 loop: CASTSGGWGDETQYF. CDR3 nucleotides: TGTGCCAGCACCTCAGGGGGCTGGGGGGACGAGACCCAGTACTTC.

V and J are TRBV5-4 and TRBJ1-1, with TRBD1 matching over 10 bases. Germline CDR1 is SGHNT and CDR2 is YYREEE (reference sequence). The CDR3 has 15 residues. The ends lost 4 bases at V and 5 bases at J; junction bases unmatched: 8. For the CDR3, the DNA is TGTGCCAGCAGCGCTCGACAGGGGGCGGGGACTGAAGCTTTCTTT. Its translation is CASSARQGAGTEAFF.

The rearrangement joins TRBV5-1 to TRBJ1-2, with D possibly being TRBD1 (5 bases). CDR3 length: 15 residues. V shed 3 bases and J shed 6 bases, with 18 bases lying between them. CDR1 is SGHRS, CDR2 YFSETQ, per germline. CDR3 bases: TGCGCCAGCAGCTGGAAGACAGATGTGGGCCATGGCTACACCTTC. This encodes CASSWKTDVGHGYTF.

The chain employs TRBV6-1 and TRBJ1-2; D is perhaps TRBD1 (5 bases). This CDR3 has 14 residues. V was cut by 7 bases and J by 1 base, with 13 bases left in between. CDR1 is MNHNS and CDR2 is SASEGT in the germline V gene. CDR3 loop: CASKQESFNYGYTF. Written as DNA, the CDR3 is TGTGCCAGCAAACAGGAGTCCTTTAACTATGGCTACACCTTC.

V gene TRBV5-1 combines with J gene TRBJ1-2; 7 nucleotides match TRBD1. CDR1 SGHRS and CDR2 YFSETQ come from the germline V gene. The V segment lost 4 bases and the J segment 8 bases; nucleotides outside the gene matches: 5. The CDR3 runs 12 residues. Here the CDR3 DNA reads TGCGCCAGCAGCATAGACAGGGACGGCTACACCTTC. It translates to CASSIDRDGYTF.

This clone was counted a few times. The V call is TRBV6-1, the J call TRBJ2-5, with TRBD2 identical over 7 bases. V gave up 2 bases and J gave up 0 bases; unmatched junction bases: 3. Germline-derived CDR1 and CDR2 are MNHNS and SASEGT. The CDR3 contains 15 residues. The CDR3 DNA reads TGTGCCAGCAGTGAATTGGGGGGGTACCAAGAGACCCAGTACTTC. Residues: CASSELGGYQETQYF.

The rearrangement uses TRBV30 and TRBJ1-2; unclear D gene. V was shortened by 2 bases and J by 4 bases, with 11 bases between the two germline ends. Germline CDR1 is GTSNPN and CDR2 is SVGIG (reference sequence). This CDR3 has 13 amino acids. The CDR3 coding sequence is TGTGCCTGGAGTACCGGGGAGGGCTATGGCTACACCTTC. Translating gives CAWSTGEGYGYTF.

This clone has only a few counts. J is TRBJ1-6 and V is TRBV28; D gene ambiguous. Germline V lookup: CDR1 MDHEN, CDR2 SYDVKM. This CDR3 has 12 amino acids. CDR3 in amino acids: CAANTNNSPLHF. DNA for the CDR3: TGTGCTGCTAATACCAATAATTCACCCCTCCACTTT.

The chain couples TRBV1 to TRBJ1-4. TRBV1 is reported as a pseudogene. The CDR3 contains 13 residues. The CDR3 DNA sequence: TGCACCAGCAGCCCCCTATCTAATGAAAAACTGTTTTTT. Protein product: CTSSPLSNEKLFF.

V gene TRBV27 combines with J gene TRBJ1-2, with 10 bases fitting TRBD1. CDR3 length: 17 residues. Germline CDR1 reads MNHEY; CDR2 reads SMNVEV (reference sequence). With 5 bases clipped from V and 4 bases from J, the junction kept 13 bases outside the gene matches. This chain's CDR3 is CASSLYLDRGRGYGYTF. The CDR3 DNA reads TGTGCCAGCAGTCTCTACCTCGACAGGGGGCGAGGCTATGGCTACACCTTC.